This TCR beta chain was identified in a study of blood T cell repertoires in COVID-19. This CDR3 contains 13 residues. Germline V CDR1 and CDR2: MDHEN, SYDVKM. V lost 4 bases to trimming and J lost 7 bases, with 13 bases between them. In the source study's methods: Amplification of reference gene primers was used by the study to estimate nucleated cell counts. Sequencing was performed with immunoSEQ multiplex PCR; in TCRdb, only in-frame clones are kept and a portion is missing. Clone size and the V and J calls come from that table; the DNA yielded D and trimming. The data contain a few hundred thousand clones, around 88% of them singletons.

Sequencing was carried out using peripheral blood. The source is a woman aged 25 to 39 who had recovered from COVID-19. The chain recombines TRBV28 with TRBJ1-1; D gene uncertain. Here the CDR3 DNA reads TGTGCCAGCAGTTCCTGGACTGCAGTTGAAGCTTTCTTT. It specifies CASSSWTAVEAFF.